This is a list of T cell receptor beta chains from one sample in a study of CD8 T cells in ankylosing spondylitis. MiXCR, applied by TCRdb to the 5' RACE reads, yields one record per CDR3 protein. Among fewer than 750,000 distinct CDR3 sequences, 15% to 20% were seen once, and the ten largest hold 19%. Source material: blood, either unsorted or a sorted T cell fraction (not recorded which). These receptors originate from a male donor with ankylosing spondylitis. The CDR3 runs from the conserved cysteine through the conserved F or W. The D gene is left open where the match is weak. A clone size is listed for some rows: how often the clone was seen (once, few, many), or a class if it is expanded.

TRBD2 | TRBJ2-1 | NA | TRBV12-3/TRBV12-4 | CASSSRTSGGGNEQFF | TGTGCCAGCAGTTCCCGGACTAGCGGGGGAGGCAATGAGCAGTTCTTC
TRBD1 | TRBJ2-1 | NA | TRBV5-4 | CASSWVDRDVHEQFF | TGTGCCAGCAGCTGGGTGGACAGGGACGTGCATGAGCAGTTCTTC
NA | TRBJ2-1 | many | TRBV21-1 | CATHPAGTDVEQFF | TGTGCCACCCACCCAGCGGGGACTGACGTTGAGCAGTTCTTC
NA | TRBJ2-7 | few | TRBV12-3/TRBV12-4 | CASSLATEQYF | TGTGCCAGTAGCCTAGCGACCGAGCAGTACTTC
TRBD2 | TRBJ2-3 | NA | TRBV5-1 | CASSLVGGGAFADTQYF | TGCGCCAGCAGCTTGGTCGGCGGGGGGGCCTTCGCAGATACGCAGTATTTT
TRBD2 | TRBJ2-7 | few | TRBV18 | CASSPSSGGTYEQYF | TGTGCCAGCTCACCATCAAGCGGGGGAACCTACGAGCAGTACTTC
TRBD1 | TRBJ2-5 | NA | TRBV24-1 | CATSDGTGVMGETQYF | TGTGCCACCAGTGACGGGACAGGGGTGATGGGGGAGACCCAGTACTTC
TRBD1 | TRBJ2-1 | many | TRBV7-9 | CASKSWDRGRNEQFF | TGTGCCAGCAAGTCTTGGGACAGGGGGCGCAATGAGCAGTTCTTC
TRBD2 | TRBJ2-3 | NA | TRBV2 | CASSHRLAGIPDTQYF | TGTGCCAGCAGTCACCGACTAGCGGGGATCCCAGATACGCAGTATTTT
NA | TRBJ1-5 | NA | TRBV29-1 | CSVVGVIGQPQHF | TGCAGCGTTGTTGGGGTGATCGGTCAGCCCCAGCATTTT
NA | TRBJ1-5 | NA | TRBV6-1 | CASSTSPLGPQHF | TGTGCCAGCAGTACCAGTCCTTTGGGGCCCCAGCATTTT
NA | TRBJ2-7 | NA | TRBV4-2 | CASSQERSSYEQYF | TGTGCCAGCAGCCAAGAGCGGAGCTCCTACGAGCAGTACTTC
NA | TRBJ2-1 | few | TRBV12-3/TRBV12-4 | CASSLSLLKNEQFF | TGTGCCAGCAGTTTAAGTCTGCTTAAAAATGAGCAGTTCTTC
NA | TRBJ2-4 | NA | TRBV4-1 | CASSPTDRDFENIQYF | TGCGCCAGCAGCCCAACCGACAGGGACTTTGAAAACATTCAGTACTTC
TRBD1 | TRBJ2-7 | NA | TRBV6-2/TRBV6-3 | CASRNPGQPYEQYF | TGTGCCAGCAGAAACCCGGGACAGCCCTACGAGCAGTACTTC
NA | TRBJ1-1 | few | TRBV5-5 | CASSVGGGTGAEAFF | TGTGCCAGCAGCGTAGGGGGGGGAACAGGAGCCGAAGCTTTCTTT
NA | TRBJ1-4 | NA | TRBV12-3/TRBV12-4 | CASSPRQLTNEKLFF | TGTGCCAGCAGTCCTAGACAGCTTACGAATGAAAAACTGTTTTTT
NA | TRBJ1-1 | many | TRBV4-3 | CASSQGQNTEAFF | TGCGCCAGCAGCCAAGGACAGAACACTGAAGCTTTCTTT
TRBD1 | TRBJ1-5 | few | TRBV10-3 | CATGQGYGNQPQHF | TGTGCCACAGGACAGGGGTACGGCAATCAGCCCCAGCATTTT
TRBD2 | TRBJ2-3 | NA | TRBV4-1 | CASSRFSSGSLWSTDTQYF | TGCGCCAGCAGCCGATTCTCTAGCGGGAGTCTGTGGAGCACAGATACGCAGTATTTT
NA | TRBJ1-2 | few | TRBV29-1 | CSVDLVVGRGYTF | TGCAGCGTTGATCTGGTGGTGGGACGCGGCTACACCTTC
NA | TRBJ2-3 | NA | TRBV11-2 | CASSLGPGLADTQYF | TGTGCCAGCAGCTTAGGTCCGGGACTGGCCGATACGCAGTATTTT
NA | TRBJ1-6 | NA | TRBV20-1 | CSAKGGAQAYNSPLHF | TGCAGTGCTAAGGGGGGGGCACAAGCCTATAATTCACCCCTCCACTTT
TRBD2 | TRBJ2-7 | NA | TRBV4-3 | CASSQDVTSLYEQYF | TGCGCCAGCAGCCAAGATGTGACTAGCTTATACGAGCAGTACTTC